This T cell receptor (beta chain) was captured by sequencing in a study of blood T cells in healthy people across ages. In this sample, this clonotype turned up many times. A J-beta primer mix and a sample-barcoded 5' primer were used in a second PCR of roughly 6 to 11 cycles. TCRdb recomputed calls from the 5' RACE reads with MiXCR, one row per CDR3 protein. Counted here are hundreds of thousands of distinct CDR3 sequences, about 43% occurring once; the ten biggest clones make up 30%. The individuals who served as donors were healthy Caucasians living in Russia, aged about 6 to 100. Looked up from germline, CDR1 is MRHNA and CDR2 is SNTAGT. The CDR3 has 13 amino acids. Trimming took off 7 bases at V and 13 bases at J, with 20 bases between the two ends.

This chain uses TRBV6-4 with TRBJ2-4, with D perhaps TRBD1 or TRBD2 (5 bases each). The specimen sequenced was blood. This receptor was taken from an elderly man in good health. The CDR3 coding sequence is TGTGCCAGCACCCAGGGACCCCCCATGGCCCAGTACTTC. Its translation: CASTQGPPMAQYF.